Following are 20 T cell receptor beta chains from one sample sequenced in a study of T cells in Graves' hyperthyroidism and ophthalmopathy. TCR beta CDR3 region amplification was performed from RNA transcripts. The primer set for the first-round RT-PCR of the TCR CDR3 was HTBI. TCRdb re-called the multiplex PCR reads with MiXCR, one entry per CDR3 protein. The sample holds around 240,000 distinct CDR3 sequences; roughly 15% are singletons and the top ten take 13%. The sequencing input was blood. Every receptor here comes from a woman aged 40 to 50 with Graves' hyperthyroidism that later progressed to Graves' ophthalmopathy.

This chain uses TRBV7-3 with TRBJ1-1; D unclear. The CDR3 sequence is 13 residues long. The germline CDR1 and CDR2 sequences are SGHTA and FQGTGA. Trimming left V 4 bases short and J 1 base short, with 7 bases between. The CDR3, as DNA: TGTGCCAGCAGCTCGAATCCGAACACTGAAGCTTTCTTT. Protein sequence: CASSSNPNTEAFF. The full variable domain, in which reference TRBV7-3 and TRBJ1-1 provide the parts outside the CDR3, is GAGVSQTPSNKVTEKGKYVELRCDPISGHTALYWYRQSLGQGPEFLIYFQGTGAADDSGLPNDRFFAVRPEGSVSTLKIQRTERGDSAVYLCASSSNPNTEAFFGQGTRLTVV.

This chain connects TRBV9 to TRBJ2-5; 9 bases line up with TRBD2. This CDR3 is built from 15 residues. The junction had 6 bases not matched to a gene; V was cut back by 2 bases and J by 4 bases. Germline V CDR1 and CDR2: SGDLS, YYNGEE. Here the CDR3 DNA reads TGTGCCAGCAGCGTGGACGGACTAGCGACAGAGACCCAGTACTTC. It codes for CASSVDGLATETQYF.

This clonotype occurred many times. This chain joins TRBV18 and TRBJ1-1; no firm D call. V was cut by 1 base and J by 1 base, with 7 bases left in between. CDR1 KGHSH and CDR2 LQKENI come from the germline V gene. The CDR3 spans 14 residues. This CDR3 is CASSPQGGNTEAFF. The CDR3 coding sequence is TGTGCCAGCTCACCACAGGGTGGGAACACTGAAGCTTTCTTT.

This clonotype was seen at least ten times. The genes are TRBV2 and TRBJ1-4; D is undetermined. Germline V gene sequence: CDR1 SNHLY, CDR2 FYNNEI. The V and J ends lost 11 bases and 0 bases respectively, with 7 bases between them. This CDR3 comprises 12 residues. This CDR3 is CASGATNEKLFF. The DNA of the CDR3 is TGTGCCTCCGGGGCAACTAATGAAAAACTGTTTTTT.

The sample holds many counts of this clonotype. The chain joins TRBV28 to TRBJ1-1; D gene uncertain. Germline V gives CDR1 MDHEN, CDR2 SYDVKM. V lost 5 bases to trimming and J lost 3 bases, with 13 bases between them. The CDR3 has 14 amino acids. The CDR3 spells CASSPTDGYTEAFF. In DNA, the CDR3 is TGTGCCAGCAGTCCCACTGACGGATACACTGAAGCTTTCTTT.

The chain uses TRBV15 and TRBJ1-2; perhaps TRBD1 as D (5 bases). V was shortened by 1 base and J by 8 bases, with 11 bases between the two germline ends. CDR3 length: 13 amino acids. CDR1 is LNHNV and CDR2 is YYDKDF in the germline V gene (reference sequence). The CDR3 DNA reads TGTGCCACCAGCAGAGGTGGGACGCAAGGCTACACCTTC. This encodes CATSRGGTQGYTF.

The rearrangement joins TRBV19 to TRBJ2-5; D may be TRBD1 (6 bases). The CDR3 totals 15 residues. Germline V lookup: CDR1 LNHDA, CDR2 SQIVND (reference sequence). Trimming removed 4 bases from V and 4 bases from J, with 16 bases in between. The CDR3 nucleotides are TGTGCCAGTAGTAATTTATCAGGGGCTGGAGAGACCCAGTACTTC. Encoded protein: CASSNLSGAGETQYF.

This sequence joins TRBV7-9 and TRBJ2-3; D call uncertain. The V gene's germline CDR1 is SEHNR and CDR2 FQNEAQ (reference sequence). V lost 7 bases and J 0 bases, leaving 17 bases between the germline ends. This CDR3 spans 16 amino acids. The CDR3 coding sequence is TGTGCCAGCAACAAAACCTCCGCCGGTAGCACAGATACGCAGTATTTT. This gives the protein CASNKTSAGSTDTQYF.

This clonotype showed up just a few times. The V and J genes are TRBV5-8 and TRBJ2-7; D is undetermined. The V gene lost 4 bases and the J gene lost 5 bases, with 19 bases spanning the gap. The CDR3 loop spans 15 amino acids. The germline gives CDR1 SGHTS, CDR2 YDEGEE. The CDR3 sequence: CASSQLYGHRDEQYF. As DNA, the CDR3 is TGTGCCAGCAGCCAGCTTTACGGGCATAGGGACGAGCAGTACTTC.

V and J are TRBV7-8 and TRBJ2-3; possible D gene TRBD2, 6 bases. CDR3 length: 15 amino acids. Trimming removed 5 bases from V and 0 bases from J, with 12 bases in between. Germline V gene lookup returns CDR1 SGHVS and CDR2 FQNEAQ. The CDR3 nucleotides read TGTGCCAGCAGCGTAACCGGGAGTAGCACAGATACGCAGTATTTT. This translates into CASSVTGSSTDTQYF.

This clonotype was seen only a few times. The J gene is TRBJ1-1, the V gene TRBV5-1, with D perhaps matching TRBD1 (5 bases). CDR1 SGHRS and CDR2 YFSETQ come from the germline V gene. The CDR3 loop spans 14 amino acids. V lost 7 bases, J lost 10 bases, and 23 bases lay in between. DNA of the CDR3: TGCGCCAGCCGCCTGTCAAACCCGCGGACAATAGCTTTCTTT. Residues: CASRLSNPRTIAFF.

Remarks on this clonotype: A read error is possible here, since a much larger clone lies one base away. V gene TRBV2 combines with J gene TRBJ1-1; 8 bases agree with TRBD1. V lost 5 bases and J lost 6; bases outside the gene matches: 8. This CDR3 has 14 amino acids. Looked up from germline, CDR1 is SNHLY and CDR2 is FYNNEI. The chain's CDR3 is CASSRQGTGAEAFF. The CDR3 nucleotides read TGTGCCAGCAGTCGACAGGGGACGGGCGCTGAAGCTTTCTTT.

This clonotype was observed at least ten times. This rearrangement joins TRBV3-1 to TRBJ1-2; TRBD1 is a possible D gene (5 bases). Germline CDR1 and CDR2: LGHDT and YNNKEL (reference sequence). V was shortened by 4 bases and J by 4 bases, with 13 bases between the two germline ends. The CDR3 consists of 14 residues. The CDR3 is CASSRGSLFYGYTF. CDR3 DNA: TGTGCCAGCAGCCGGGGGTCCTTATTCTATGGCTACACCTTC.

This clonotype was counted at least ten times. The rearrangement uses TRBV5-1 and TRBJ1-1, with 9 bases fitting TRBD1. Germline assignment: CDR1 SGHRS and CDR2 YFSETQ. Losses at the gene ends were 2 bases for V and 0 bases for J; bases not matched to a gene: 14. This CDR3 spans 19 amino acids. CDR3 DNA sequence: TGCGCCAGCAGCTTTGCCGTAGGGACAGGGAAGTCTCTGAACACTGAAGCTTTCTTT. Protein product: CASSFAVGTGKSLNTEAFF.

This clonotype has at least ten counts. This chain connects TRBV10-2 to TRBJ2-3; D not resolved. CDR3 length: 10 residues. Trimming left V 6 bases short and J 6 bases short, with 4 bases between. Germline CDR1 reads WSHSY; CDR2 reads SAAADI. The CDR3 nucleotides read TGCGCCAGCAGGGGGGATACGCAGTATTTT. Its translation: CASRGDTQYF.

This clonotype was seen ten or more times. J is TRBJ1-5 and V is TRBV7-8; TRBD1 is a possible D gene (6 bases). Germline V gene data show CDR1 as SGHVS and CDR2 as FQNEAQ. Trimming took off 1 base at V and 0 bases at J, with 13 bases between the two ends. This CDR3 has 17 residues. The DNA of the CDR3 is TGTGCCAGCAGCTTAGACATCGGACAGTATAGCAATCAGCCCCAGCATTTT. It is translated as CASSLDIGQYSNQPQHF. Supplemented by reference TRBV7-8 and TRBJ1-5, the full variable domain reads GAGVSQSPRYKVAKRGQDVALRCDPISGHVSLFWYQQALGQGPEFLTYFQNEAQLDKSGLPSDRFFAERPEGSVSTLKIQRTQQEDSAVYLCASSLDIGQYSNQPQHFGDGTRLSIL.

Ten or more counts support this clonotype. V and J are TRBV27 and TRBJ2-2; perhaps TRBD2 as D (6 bases). This CDR3 contains 15 residues. The V gene's germline CDR1 is MNHEY and CDR2 SMNVEV (reference sequence). Trimming removed 5 bases from V and 0 bases from J, with 10 bases in between. The CDR3 sequence: CASSRTTPNTGELFF. CDR3 sequence (DNA): TGTGCCAGCAGTCGGACTACCCCGAACACCGGGGAGCTGTTTTTT.

This clonotype was seen at least ten times. The CDR3 spells CASSLWGQGSEQYF. DNA of the CDR3: TGTGCCAGCAGTTTATGGGGACAGGGCTCCGAGCAGTACTTC. The V gene is TRBV28, the J gene TRBJ2-7, with 9 nucleotides matching TRBD1. CDR1 and CDR2 (germline): MDHEN, SYDVKM. This CDR3 comprises 14 residues. The V segment lost 0 bases and the J segment 6 bases; nucleotides outside the gene matches: 3. The full variable domain, its missing parts supplied by reference TRBV28 and TRBJ2-7, is DVKVTQSSRYLVKRTGEKVFLECVQDMDHENMFWYRQDPGLGLRLIYFSYDVKMKEKGDIPEGYSVSREKKERFSLILESASTNQTSMYLCASSLWGQGSEQYFGPGTRLTVT.

The chain has TRBV2 and TRBJ2-3, with 9 nucleotides matching TRBD2. The CDR3 totals 15 residues. The V gene end was trimmed by 6 bases and the J gene end by 3 bases; junction bases not matched to a gene: 7. CDR1 is SNHLY, CDR2 FYNNEI, per germline. In DNA form, the CDR3 reads TGTGCCAGCAGCTCGCGGGGGGGGGATACAGATACGCAGTATTTT. It specifies CASSSRGGDTDTQYF.

This clonotype appeared many times. This chain links TRBV6-1 with TRBJ1-1; a possible D gene is TRBD1 (5 bases). CDR1 and CDR2 (germline): MNHNS, SASEGT. This CDR3 is built from 15 residues. Trimming stripped 4 bases from V and 1 base from J, with 13 bases between. The CDR3 coding sequence is TGTGCCAGCAGTGGGGCCAGGGCCCCGAACACTGAAGCTTTCTTT. Protein product: CASSGARAPNTEAFF.